This T cell receptor beta chain was sequenced for a study of read filtering for tumor transcriptome and immune sequencing (dated by TCRdb to about 2020). About the study as a whole: The cohort had some 16 male and over 12 female patients with a mean age of roughly 66 years, ranging from roughly 45 to 85. By revised international staging, 8 or 9 patients were R-ISS I, 16 were R-ISS II and about seven were R-ISS III. Whole-transcriptome libraries were prepared with the TruSeq RNA Access Library Prep Kit after DNase treatment. TCR-region mapped reads per sample ranged from about 3.5 to 11 million with IR-seq versus only roughly 80 to 1273 with RNA-seq. Using the same bone marrow samples, the study compared TCR repertoires obtained by targeted immune repertoire sequencing with those obtained by bulk whole-transcriptome sequencing. One main goal was a read-filtering strategy for immune repertoire data, in particular deciding whether clonotypes backed by only one read should be removed. General findings and caveats noted by the study authors: When single-read clonotypes were removed, the proportions of shared clonotypes in IR-seq and RNA-seq correlated more strongly. The sorted CD138-negative fraction was a mixed bone marrow immune population, not purified T cells. Compared with RNA-seq, IR-seq captured clonotypes at much greater depth and more reliably, and a smaller IR-seq throughput was enough to identify most of the shared clonotypes. In IR-seq, single-read clonotypes were roughly 84% of clonotypes but around 3.2% of total reads; in RNA-seq they were 74.6% of clonotypes and 35% to 50% of reads.

The CDR3 contains 12 residues, cysteine and phenylalanine counted. Of all the DNA, just the CDR3 is kept, 36 bases in frame from base 1. Reading the germline V gene gives CDR1 SGHVS and CDR2 FQNEAQ. TCR libraries were constructed from roughly 380 ng RNA using the Immunoverse kit, and molecular barcoded adaptors covering alpha/delta and beta/gamma chains were employed. TCR library preparation was performed with the same RNA that was used for transcriptome sequencing. An Illumina HiSeq 4000 with 2 x 150 cycles was used to sequence the TCR libraries. The authors processed their data as follows. With MiXCR, TCR reads were aligned to human V, D, J and C references and assembled into CDR3 clonotypes, with quality filtering and error correction included. The tcR package in R was used for analysis of clonotype counts and gene usage diversity. Raw mapping reads were checked after the RNA-seq reads had been mapped by STAR aligner version 2.5.3a onto the human GRCh37 genome. To test how sequencing depth affects detected clonotypes, IR-seq fastq files were randomly downsampled with Seqtk 1.3. The public reads were quality trimmed at Q25 with fastp and then assembled into clones with MiXCR by TCRdb, keeping productive beta chains. Entries that share a CDR3 protein sequence are merged under the most common genes and DNA. The V and J calls shown here were made by TCRdb, not taken from the authors' results. The table for this sample lists about 58,000 distinct CDR3 sequences; more than 9% of them were counted only once. The ten most abundant clones make up 15% to 20% of the sample.

Bone marrow was sampled from every patient at the time of active disease. Bone marrow mononuclear cells were isolated by Ficoll-Hypaque density gradient centrifugation. Myeloma plasma cells were removed and CD138-negative cells were obtained by negative selection following labeling with CD138 magnetic microbeads on a MACS separator. Flow cytometry with CD138 antibodies on an Attune NxT was used to check how pure the isolated cells were. TRIzol reagent was used to extract total RNA, and a NanoDrop spectrophotometer was used to quantify the extracted RNA. For each patient, the CD138-negative bone marrow sample underwent paired RNA-seq and IR-seq. With respect to this clonotype: The antigen this receptor binds is unknown. A much more abundant neighbour one base away suggests this may be a read error.

Recombination linked TRBV7-8 to TRBJ1-5; no confident D gene assignment can be made. The sample taken for sequencing was a population of CD138-negative cells sorted from bone marrow. According to the study, the label for this sample's cell subset or site signals: bone marrow mononuclear cells depleted of CD138+ plasma/myeloma cells by negative magnetic selection. The clonotype originates from a donor at least 40 years old with multiple myeloma. CDR3 protein: CASSWWDQPRHF. The DNA is TGTGCCAGCAGCTGGTGGGATCAGCCCCGGCATTTT.